This T cell receptor beta chain was sequenced during a study of OX40 agonist ivuxolimab in advanced cancers. Study-level background: Ivuxolimab was a fully human IgG2 agonistic monoclonal antibody targeting the costimulatory receptor OX40 (CD134). Intravenous ivuxolimab was administered to patients every 2 weeks at six dose levels: 0.01, 0.1, 0.3, 1.5, 3 and 10 mg/kg. Among the 50 to 55 dose-escalation patients, around 19 had hepatocellular carcinoma, about 15 melanoma, 9 renal cell carcinoma and 9 head and neck cancer. The dose-escalation cohort was 82.7% male with a mean age of about 65 years, ranging from about 23 to 85. Patients were allowed to have had prior anti-PD-1, anti-PD-L1 or anti-CTLA-4 therapy, and approximately 40% of the dose-escalation patients had previously received checkpoint inhibitors. Three dose-escalation patients achieved partial responses, one with hepatocellular carcinoma and two with cutaneous melanoma. The purpose of peripheral TCRbeta sequencing was to test whether ivuxolimab changed TCR sequence diversity and led to clonal T-cell expansion. The paper covers the monotherapy dose-escalation part of the phase I ivuxolimab trial, which included N ≈ 57 patients. Results the study describes overall, beyond this receptor: Low levels of normalized T-cell clonal expansion were also seen in some patients who did not respond. In the 0.1-3.0 mg/kg groups, partial responders were among the patients with the lowest normalized peripheral clonal expansion, particularly in CD8+ T cells. On average, CD8+ T cells showed more expanded clones than CD4+ T cells after ivuxolimab. Clonal expansion of both CD4+ and CD8+ blood T cells was observed from baseline to week 6 at doses 0.1 to 3.0 mg/kg. The antigen specificity of the clonally expanded peripheral T cells was not determined.

The CDR3, cysteine through phenylalanine, is 14 amino acids long. Of the read, only the CDR3 DNA is kept; its 42 bases are in frame from base 1. From the germline V gene (reference sequence), CDR1 is MNHNY and CDR2 is SVGAGI. Between the V and J ends, shortened by 7 bases and 3 bases respectively, the junction contains 15 bases. Patients with autoimmune disease history or receiving systemic immunosuppression were excluded from the trial. Peripheral blood for TCR sequencing was drawn from every dose cohort at baseline, at cycle 4 day 1 and at cycle 7 day 1. The samples were drawn from a first-in-human, open-label, multicenter phase I dose-escalation trial of ivuxolimab. The trial enrolled adults with locally advanced or metastatic head and neck squamous cell, hepatocellular, melanoma or renal cell carcinoma. Before TCR sequencing, CD4+ T cells and CD8+ T cells were sorted from peripheral blood as separate populations.

Of note for this clone: What antigen it recognizes has not been identified. Nothing much larger sits one base from this clone, and base qualities are not available.

For sequencing of the TCRbeta CDR3 region, genomic DNA was extracted from the sorted cells. TCRbeta CDR3 regions were sequenced using the immunoSEQ Assay. What TCRdb holds here is the immuneACCESS table cut down to in-frame rearrangements. Part of the clones is not present; checked against another copy, under half of the missing clones reflect an unresolved V gene, and the others are unexplained. The sample table shows 75,000 to 95,000 clones, and over 80% are seen once. Together, the top ten hold nearly 7.5% of the sample. The chain joins TRBV6-6 to TRBJ1-2; 5 matching bases give a weak D call of TRBD1. The TCR originated in an adult with an advanced solid tumor such as melanoma, head and neck, liver or kidney cancer. The sample in question was CD4+ or CD8+ T cells sorted from blood, obtained in a trial of the OX40 agonist ivuxolimab. The CDR3 is CASTNPDSDYGYTF. Read as DNA, the sequence is TGTGCCAGCACCAACCCTGACAGCGACTATGGCTACACCTTC.